This T cell receptor (beta chain) came from a study of blood T cell dynamics during melanoma immunotherapy. Clones were sequenced by immunoSEQ multiplex PCR, and TCRdb holds only the in-frame ones, with some missing. The sample yields about 24,000 clones, around nine tenths seen once. Described time point: pre-treatment baseline. Apart from a couple of fast progressors, RECIST 1.1 response was judged 12 weeks post-infusion. Germline CDR1 SGDLS, CDR2 YYNGEE. The CDR3 extends over 17 amino acids. V was shortened by 3 bases and J by 2 bases, with 20 bases between the two germline ends. The specimen was blood, collected from a patient treated with checkpoint blockade. This TCR derives from a human donor with melanoma. The V gene is TRBV9, the J gene TRBJ2-5, with D possibly being TRBD2 (6 bases). The CDR3 DNA is TGTGCCAGCAGCGCATGGGGATCGGGGGTCGGACAAGAGACCCAGTACTTC. Translation gives CASSAWGSGVGQETQYF.